The next 14 T cell receptor beta chains were all read from a single sample in a study of cytomegalovirus exposure and HLA in healthy donors. Only in-frame clones appear in the TCRdb table, and some are missing; sequencing was by immunoSEQ multiplex PCR. This sample has some 250,000 clones, with 75% to 90% found just once. The specimen was PBMCs. These receptors originate from a woman aged 30 to 39 in good health and CMV-seropositive.

The rearrangement uses TRBV5-1 and TRBJ2-3; 8 positions agree with TRBD1. V lost 4 bases and J lost 8; bases outside the gene matches: 9. From germline, CDR1 is SGHRS and CDR2 YFSETQ. CDR3 length: 14 amino acids. The CDR3 reads CASSVGRGQGTQYF. In DNA, the CDR3 is TGCGCCAGCAGCGTCGGCAGGGGGCAGGGTACGCAGTATTTT.

J is TRBJ2-7 and V is TRBV27; 11 nucleotides agree with TRBD2. This CDR3 region has 14 residues. With V trimmed by 5 bases and J by 5 bases, 5 bases remained unmatched. The germline V gene encodes CDR1 MNHEY and CDR2 SMNVEV (reference sequence). The DNA of the CDR3 is TGTGCCAGCAGTCCCGGGACTAGCGGCCACGAGCAGTACTTC. The encoded protein is CASSPGTSGHEQYF.

The chain links TRBV4-1 to TRBJ1-1; D unresolved. The CDR3 loop spans 15 amino acids. With 0 bases removed from V and 0 bases from J, the gap between germline ends came to 8 bases. Germline V gene sequence: CDR1 MGHRA, CDR2 YSYEKL. In DNA form, the CDR3 reads TGCGCCAGCAGCCAAGATCGTAGTGTGAACACTGAAGCTTTCTTT. Protein product: CASSQDRSVNTEAFF.

The chain links TRBV28 to TRBJ1-2, with 10 bases lining up with TRBD1. This CDR3 is built from 14 residues. CDR1 and CDR2 (germline): MDHEN, SYDVKM. J was trimmed by 4 bases and V by 5 bases; bases with no gene match: 4. CDR3 region: CASSTGTGAYGYTF. CDR3 coding DNA: TGTGCCAGCAGTACCGGGACAGGGGCCTATGGCTACACCTTC.

The chain carries TRBV28 and TRBJ2-6, with no clear D. The CDR3 loop spans 19 amino acids. CDR1 MDHEN and CDR2 SYDVKM come from the germline V gene. Trimming shortened V by 4 bases and J by 0 bases, and 19 bases separated the two germline ends. CDR3 nucleotides: TGTGCCAGCAGTTCCTTTGGCGGCCTCTCGAGCTCTGGGGCCAACGTCCTGACTTTC. Its protein is CASSSFGGLSSSGANVLTF. The variable domain in full, with the rest retrieved from reference TRBV28 and TRBJ2-6, is DVKVTQSSRYLVKRTGEKVFLECVQDMDHENMFWYRQDPGLGLRLIYFSYDVKMKEKGDIPEGYSVSREKKERFSLILESASTNQTSMYLCASSSFGGLSSSGANVLTFGAGSRLTVL.

For this clone: A read error may account for a junction end that differs from germline. In DNA form, the CDR3 reads TGTGCTAGCAGCCCAGGGACTAGCGATTACAATGAGCAGTTCTTC. Translating it yields CASSPGTSDYNEQFF. The V gene is TRBV7-7, the J gene TRBJ2-1; 10 positions match TRBD2. CDR1 is SSHAT, CDR2 FNYEAQ, per germline (reference sequence). The CDR3 has 15 residues.

The chain is built from TRBV30 and TRBJ2-7, with D tentatively TRBD2 (6 bases). Trimming pared 5 bases from V and 4 bases from J, leaving 15 bases between. Germline CDR1 GTSNPN, CDR2 SVGIG (reference sequence). The CDR3 has 13 amino acids. Written as DNA, the CDR3 is TGTGCCTGGGGTCAGGGACTCAGATACGAGCAGTACTTC. Encoded protein: CAWGQGLRYEQYF.

This chain uses TRBV7-9 with TRBJ2-5; 12 bases line up with TRBD2. V was pared by 4 bases and J by 3 bases, with 3 bases of the junction left unmatched. The CDR3 totals 15 residues. Germline CDR1 SEHNR, CDR2 FQNEAQ (reference sequence). CDR3 amino acids: CASSSLAGGEETQYF. The CDR3 bases are TGTGCCAGCAGCTCGCTAGCGGGGGGGGAAGAGACCCAGTACTTC.

The rearrangement uses TRBV5-4 and TRBJ2-7; D is possibly TRBD2 (5 bases). V was pared by 1 base and J by 2 bases, with 16 bases between. The CDR3 has 16 amino acids. Germline V CDR1 and CDR2: SGHNT, YYREEE (reference sequence). The CDR3 DNA sequence: TGTGCCAGCAGCTTGTTCAGCGGAGCCGACCCCTACGAGCAGTACTTC. Translating gives CASSLFSGADPYEQYF.

The CDR3 is CASSFGSTGEGEKLFF. CDR3 DNA sequence: TGTGCCAGCAGTTTTGGTTCGACAGGGGAGGGCGAAAAACTGTTTTTT. The genes are TRBV28 and TRBJ1-4, with 8 bases fitting TRBD1. V lost 3 bases and J lost 8; bases outside the gene matches: 11. The CDR3 loop spans 16 amino acids. Germline CDR1 MDHEN, CDR2 SYDVKM.

The J gene is TRBJ2-2, the V gene TRBV6-6; TRBD2 matches at 8 bases. Trimming at V came to 4 bases and at J to 5 bases, leaving 6 bases not matched to a gene. This CDR3 is 15 amino acids long. The germline V gene has CDR1 MNHNY and CDR2 SVGAGI (reference sequence). The CDR3 DNA follows: TGTGCCAGCAGTTTGTCGGGAGGGGGAACCGGGGAGCTGTTTTTT. Its protein product is CASSLSGGGTGELFF.

The chain employs TRBV9 and TRBJ2-1; possibly TRBD1 for D (6 bases). The CDR3 has 14 residues. Per germline, CDR1 SGDLS and CDR2 YYNGEE. V shed 2 bases and J shed 6 bases, with 12 bases lying between them. The CDR3 region has the DNA TGTGCCAGCAGCGTGGGGGCATCGCCCAATGAGCAGTTCTTC. This codes for CASSVGASPNEQFF.

The chain links TRBV6-1 to TRBJ2-1, with 8 bases lining up with TRBD1. The CDR3 sequence is 13 residues long. Germline V gene sequence: CDR1 MNHNS, CDR2 SASEGT. V lost 8 bases, J lost 4 bases, and 4 bases stayed unmatched. The CDR3 loop is CASGDRLYNEQFF. The DNA for the CDR3 is TGTGCCAGCGGGGACAGGCTATACAATGAGCAGTTCTTC.

The V call is TRBV19, the J call TRBJ1-5, with TRBD1 matching 7 bases. V was pared by 6 bases and J by 8 bases, with 7 bases of the junction left unmatched. The CDR3 spans 13 residues. Germline CDR1 and CDR2: LNHDA and SQIVND (reference sequence). The CDR3 nucleotides are TGTGCCAGTAGAAACCCAGGGGGTGAGCCCCAGCATTTT. Protein product: CASRNPGGEPQHF.